Below are 27 T cell receptor beta chains sequenced from a single sample in a study of CD8 T cells in Susac syndrome. The RNA, about 0.45 to 1 ug, was put through reverse transcription using random hexamers. TCRdb processed the immunoSEQ multiplex PCR reads anew with MiXCR; each CDR3 protein has one entry. Of about 300,000 distinct CDR3 sequences listed, 90% to 95% are singletons. Sequenced input: CD4+ T cells from PBMCs. The receptors stem from a human donor with multiple sclerosis.

This chain uses TRBV19 with TRBJ1-2; 9 positions agree with TRBD1. Germline V gene sequence: CDR1 LNHDA, CDR2 SQIVND (reference sequence). J gave up 6 bases and V 4 bases, and 6 bases lay outside the gene matches. There are 14 residues in the CDR3. CDR3 protein: CASSKGQGTNGYTF. CDR3 nucleotide sequence: TGTGCCAGTAGTAAAGGACAGGGGACGAATGGCTACACCTTC.

This sequence joins TRBV20-1 and TRBJ2-1; no firm D call. CDR3 length: 17 amino acids. The V and J ends lost 0 bases and 0 bases respectively, with 15 bases between them. CDR1 is DFQATT, CDR2 SNEGSKA, per germline (reference sequence). The CDR3 DNA is TGCAGTGCTAGAGACCCCCGGGCGGTGGGCTCCTACAATGAGCAGTTCTTC. This gives the protein CSARDPRAVGSYNEQFF.

The rearrangement joins TRBV7-2 to TRBJ2-5; D call uncertain. The CDR3 sequence is 14 residues long. With 1 base removed from V and 2 bases from J, the gap between germline ends came to 8 bases. CDR1 and CDR2 (germline): SGHTA, FQGNSA. The CDR3 protein is CASSLVRLQETQYF. The CDR3 DNA sequence: TGTGCCAGCAGCTTAGTTCGCTTACAAGAGACCCAGTACTTC. Drawing the rest from reference TRBV7-2 and TRBJ2-5, the complete variable domain is GAGVSQSPSNKVTEKGKDVELRCDPISGHTALYWYRQSLGQGLEFLIYFQGNSAPDKSGLPSDRFSAERTGGSVSTLTIQRTQQEDSAVYLCASSLVRLQETQYFGPGTRLLVL.

The chain employs TRBV5-1 and TRBJ2-7; 9 bases are a match to TRBD2. Trimming cost V 7 bases and J 7 bases; bases outside gene matches: 9. Per germline, CDR1 SGHRS and CDR2 YFSETQ. The CDR3 length is 13 residues. This chain's CDR3 is CASGTSGYPEQYF. DNA of the CDR3: TGCGCCAGCGGAACTAGCGGGTATCCTGAGCAGTACTTC.

This chain connects TRBV12-3 or TRBV12-4 to TRBJ2-7; 12 positions match TRBD1. V lost 8 bases, J lost 4 bases, and 12 bases stayed unmatched. This CDR3 is built from 16 residues. The CDR3 region is CASLPGGTGGLYEQYF. The DNA for the CDR3 is TGTGCCAGCCTTCCCGGCGGGACAGGGGGCTTATACGAGCAGTACTTC.

The chain links TRBV2 to TRBJ2-1; D is perhaps TRBD2 (5 bases). Germline CDR1 SNHLY, CDR2 FYNNEI. The CDR3 runs 13 residues. V was shortened by 6 bases and J by 4 bases, with 10 bases between the two germline ends. CDR3 DNA sequence: TGTGCCAGCAGGACTATACTTTACAATGAGCAGTTCTTC. This sequence encodes CASRTILYNEQFF.

V is TRBV12-3 or TRBV12-4 and J is TRBJ1-1; 8 bases line up with TRBD1. The junction had 3 bases not matched to a gene; V was cut back by 0 bases and J by 6 bases. The length of the CDR3 is 14 residues. CDR3 amino acids: CASSLADRDSEAFF. CDR3 in DNA: TGTGCCAGCAGTTTAGCGGACAGGGATTCTGAAGCTTTCTTT.

This CDR3 is CASSLMGQSEAFF. CDR3 sequence (DNA): TGTGCCAGCAGTCTGATGGGGCAGAGTGAAGCTTTCTTT. The chain uses TRBV12-3 or TRBV12-4 and TRBJ1-1, with D perhaps TRBD1 (5 bases). The CDR3 loop spans 13 amino acids. V was trimmed by 5 bases and J by 7 bases, leaving 14 bases between them.

V usage is TRBV20-1 and J usage is TRBJ1-2, with TRBD1 matching 7 bases. Germline V gene data show CDR1 as DFQATT and CDR2 as SNEGSKA (reference sequence). The CDR3 loop spans 15 amino acids. J was trimmed by 0 bases and V by 5 bases; bases with no gene match: 9. The CDR3 region has the DNA TGCAGTGCTCGTAAGGGGACAGATCCTAACTATGGCTACACCTTC. Its translation: CSARKGTDPNYGYTF.

This sequence joins TRBV7-2 and TRBJ2-5; tentatively, D is TRBD2 (7 bases). Germline CDR1 reads SGHTA; CDR2 reads FQGNSA. The germline V and J ends were trimmed by 5 bases and 5 bases, with 21 bases remaining between them. This CDR3 comprises 16 residues. DNA for the CDR3: TGTGCCAGCAGCCTCGCTTCCCGCGGGGGCGCGGAGACCCAGTACTTC. This encodes CASSLASRGGAETQYF.

The chain recombines TRBV24-1 with TRBJ2-1, with TRBD1 matching 8 bases. J lost 2 bases, V lost 7 bases, and 3 bases had no gene match. The CDR3 totals 14 residues. From germline, CDR1 is KGHDR and CDR2 SFDVKD. The CDR3 DNA reads TGTGCCACCAGCGGGACAGGCCCCTACAATGAGCAGTTCTTC. It specifies CATSGTGPYNEQFF.

This sequence joins TRBV7-9 and TRBJ1-5; 7 bases fit TRBD1. The trim removed 3 bases at V and 6 bases at J, leaving 14 bases unmatched. The CDR3 has 17 residues. Per the germline V gene, CDR1 is SEHNR and CDR2 is FQNEAQ (reference sequence). The CDR3 here is CASSFFLTGSRTQPQHF. The CDR3, as DNA: TGTGCCAGCAGCTTTTTCCTGACAGGGTCACGAACTCAGCCCCAGCATTTT.

The rearrangement links TRBV20-1 to TRBJ1-5; D not certain. There are 11 residues in the CDR3. The germline V gene encodes CDR1 DFQATT and CDR2 SNEGSKA (reference sequence). V gave up 1 base and J gave up 11 bases, with 9 bases separating them. CDR3 in amino acids: CSARVPGAQHF. The CDR3, as DNA: TGCAGTGCTAGAGTTCCCGGGGCCCAGCATTTT.

This chain links TRBV13 with TRBJ2-2; D is unclear. V was trimmed by 5 bases and J by 2 bases, leaving 12 bases between them. The CDR3 is 15 amino acids. Germline-derived CDR1 and CDR2 are PRHDT and FYEKMQ (reference sequence). The CDR3 sequence: CASSGRRPNTGELFF. The CDR3 DNA reads as TGTGCCAGCAGCGGCCGGCGGCCCAACACCGGGGAGCTGTTTTTT.

The chain couples TRBV20-1 to TRBJ1-2; D is undetermined. V gave up 3 bases and J gave up 4 bases, with 15 bases separating them. Germline values: CDR1 DFQATT, CDR2 SNEGSKA (reference sequence). The CDR3 contains 14 residues. CDR3 sequence reads: CSASPFEGGYGYTF. In nucleotides, the CDR3 is TGCAGTGCTAGCCCCTTTGAGGGTGGCTATGGCTACACCTTC.

This CDR3 reads CSAAPQHSNYGYTF. CDR3 bases: TGCAGCGCGGCCCCCCAGCATTCTAACTATGGCTACACCTTC. The V and J genes are TRBV29-1 and TRBJ1-2; D not certain. CDR1 SQVTM and CDR2 ANQGSEA come from the germline V gene. The CDR3 consists of 14 residues. V was shortened by 7 bases and J by 0 bases, with 15 bases between the two germline ends.

V is TRBV7-9 and J is TRBJ1-1; D is unclear. The CDR3 is 14 residues long. The germline CDR1 and CDR2 sequences are SEHNR and FQNEAQ (reference sequence). The germline V and J ends were trimmed by 7 bases and 3 bases, with 15 bases remaining between them. CDR3 residues: CASTPTPPDTEAFF. The CDR3 DNA reads as TGTGCCAGCACCCCCACACCACCAGACACTGAAGCTTTCTTT.

This chain joins TRBV12-3 or TRBV12-4 and TRBJ2-1, with D hard to call. The V end was cut by 5 bases, the J end by 1 base, with 9 bases between. The CDR3 runs 14 residues. The CDR3 sequence: CASSHLGSYNEQFF. The CDR3 DNA follows: TGTGCCAGCAGTCATCTGGGGTCCTACAATGAGCAGTTCTTC.

There are a few counts of this clonotype. The chain employs TRBV18 and TRBJ2-5; 7 bases fit TRBD2. CDR1 and CDR2 from the germline V gene are KGHSH and LQKENI. This CDR3 comprises 14 residues. With V trimmed by 4 bases and J by 1 base, 3 bases remained unmatched. CDR3 nucleotides: TGTGCCAGCTCACGACTAGCCACCCAAGAGACCCAGTACTTC. It codes for CASSRLATQETQYF.

The chain joins TRBV18 to TRBJ2-3; unclear D gene. The V end lost 0 bases, the J end lost 0 bases, and 7 bases lay between the germline ends. Germline CDR1 reads KGHSH; CDR2 reads LQKENI. The CDR3 sequence is 15 residues long. In DNA form, the CDR3 reads TGTGCCAGCTCACCACCGGTTAGGAGCACAGATACGCAGTATTTT. Translation gives CASSPPVRSTDTQYF.

The chain's CDR3 is CASSLDTLGIYEQYF. The CDR3 DNA sequence: TGTGCCAGCAGCTTAGACACGCTGGGTATTTACGAGCAGTACTTC. The chain uses TRBV7-2 and TRBJ2-7; D is unclear. Trimming took 1 base from V and 4 from J, leaving 14 bases between them. The CDR3 contains 15 residues. Germline CDR1 SGHTA, CDR2 FQGNSA.

This chain connects TRBV19 to TRBJ1-4; D not certain. Germline lookup yields CDR1 LNHDA and CDR2 SQIVND (reference sequence). This CDR3 has 16 amino acids. V lost 6 bases and J lost 0, with 14 bases in between. The CDR3 nucleotides read TGTGCCAGTAGAAACCGCGGTCCTTCAACTAATGAAAAACTGTTTTTT. Its protein product is CASRNRGPSTNEKLFF. Full variable domain (rest looked up from reference TRBV19 and TRBJ1-4): DGGITQSPKYLFRKEGQNVTLSCEQNLNHDAMYWYRQDPGQGLRLIYYSQIVNDFQKGDIAEGYSVSREKKESFPLTVTSAQKNPTAFYLCASRNRGPSTNEKLFFGSGTQLSVL.

This chain joins TRBV4-2 and TRBJ2-1; D call uncertain. V was pared by 0 bases and J by 3 bases, with 15 bases between. Germline CDR1 LGHNA, CDR2 YNFKEQ. The CDR3 has 17 residues. CDR3: CASSQDRYQSRYNEQFF. In nucleotides, the CDR3 is TGTGCCAGCAGCCAAGATAGATACCAAAGTCGCTACAATGAGCAGTTCTTC.

This clonotype was recorded only once. This sequence joins TRBV6-6 and TRBJ1-2, with D unclear. The CDR3 has 13 residues. Trimming pared 0 bases from V and 4 bases from J, leaving 6 bases between. Germline loops: CDR1 MNHNY, CDR2 SVGAGI (reference sequence). The CDR3 region is CASSYSGFYGYTF. CDR3 nucleotides: TGTGCCAGCAGTTACTCGGGGTTCTATGGCTACACCTTC.

This chain joins TRBV6-2 or TRBV6-3 and TRBJ2-7; no definite D call. Germline CDR1 reads MNHEY; CDR2 reads SVGEGT. Trimming took off 2 bases at V and 3 bases at J, with 8 bases between the two ends. The CDR3 length is 13 residues. CDR3 region: CASSYQRHYEQYF. The CDR3 bases are TGTGCCAGCAGTTACCAACGGCACTACGAGCAGTACTTC.

The genes are TRBV5-4 and TRBJ2-5, with D possibly TRBD2 on 5 matching bases. Looked up from germline, CDR1 is SGHNT and CDR2 is YYREEE (reference sequence). V was shortened by 0 bases and J by 2 bases, with 20 bases between the two germline ends. This CDR3 contains 18 residues. The CDR3 is CASSLGGSGAALQETQYF. The CDR3 DNA follows: TGTGCCAGCAGCTTGGGTGGATCTGGAGCGGCCCTACAAGAGACCCAGTACTTC.

The CDR3 protein is CASSLGGGRASSGNTIYF. The CDR3 DNA follows: TGCGCCAGCAGCTTGGGGGGCGGCAGGGCGAGCTCTGGAAACACCATATATTTT. The chain links TRBV5-1 to TRBJ1-3, with D perhaps matching TRBD1 (5 bases). Germline loops: CDR1 SGHRS, CDR2 YFSETQ. Deletions cut 0 bases from V and 0 bases from J, with 16 bases between. The CDR3 runs 18 residues.